The rows below give T cell receptor beta chains drawn from one sample of a study of blood T cell repertoires in COVID-19. TCRdb's table, derived via immunoSEQ multiplex PCR, lists solely in-frame clones and lacks some. The sample holds approximately 110,000 clones, roughly 86% seen once. Specimen: peripheral blood. Receptors were obtained from a human donor in a cohort sampled during active COVID-19. Both conserved end residues are part of each CDR3. Fields, in order: D gene, V gene, J gene, clone size, CDR3 protein, CDR3 DNA. The D gene is left open where the match is weak. Size is omitted from some rows. Given values are once, few, many or a class for expanded clones.

.	TRBV11-2	TRBJ2-5	.	CASSPGVGETQYF	TGTGCCAGCAGCCCGGGGGTGGGAGAGACCCAGTACTTC
.	TRBV18	TRBJ1-1	.	CASSPPQGAETEAFF	TGTGCCAGCTCACCACCACAGGGCGCGGAAACTGAAGCTTTCTTT
.	TRBV5-1	TRBJ1-3	once	CASSGGAGNTIYF	TGCGCCAGCAGCGGAGGGGCAGGAAACACCATATATTTT
.	TRBV19	TRBJ2-2	few	CASSIKGGQINTGELFF	TGTGCCAGTAGTATAAAGGGGGGACAGATTAACACCGGGGAGCTGTTTTTT
TRBD1	TRBV12-3/TRBV12-4	TRBJ1-3	few	CASSPTGAIYF	TGTGCCAGCAGTCCGACAGGGGCCATATATTTT
TRBD2	TRBV19	TRBJ2-5	.	CASTTSGGGETQYF	TGTGCCAGTACCACTAGCGGGGGGGGAGAGACCCAGTACTTC
TRBD1	TRBV3-1/TRBV3-2	TRBJ2-1	.	CASSQGGQGLYNEQFF	TGTGCCAGCAGCCAAGGAGGACAGGGGCTATACAATGAGCAGTTCTTC
TRBD1	TRBV28	TRBJ2-2	.	CASTAGGAHTGELFF	TGTGCCAGCACCGCAGGGGGCGCCCACACCGGGGAGCTGTTTTTT
.	TRBV6-1	TRBJ1-3	.	CASSEYKGYSGNTIYF	TGTGCCAGCAGTGAATACAAGGGGTACTCTGGAAACACCATATATTTT
TRBD1	TRBV25-1	TRBJ2-1	.	CASSDFGDRHHNEQFF	TGTGCCAGCAGTGACTTTGGGGACAGGCACCACAATGAGCAGTTCTTC
TRBD1	TRBV7-9	TRBJ2-7	.	CASSSQGIGEQYF	TGTGCCAGCAGCTCACAGGGGATTGGAGAGCAGTACTTC
.	TRBV6-4	TRBJ1-1	.	CASSDSPGHEAFF	TGTGCCAGCAGTGACTCTCCGGGACACGAAGCTTTCTTT
.	TRBV6-6	TRBJ2-1	once	CASTQSDGRTNEQFF	TGTGCCAGCACCCAAAGTGACGGGAGAACAAATGAGCAGTTCTTC
.	TRBV5-6	TRBJ1-2	once	CASSGQGANYGYTF	TGTGCCAGCAGCGGCCAAGGAGCTAACTATGGCTACACCTTC
.	TRBV4-1	TRBJ2-2	.	CASSQFTGDAGELFF	TGCGCCAGCAGCCAATTTACGGGAGACGCCGGGGAGCTGTTTTTT
.	TRBV5-1	TRBJ2-1	.	CASSWTRLREQFF	TGCGCCAGCAGCTGGACTCGTCTCCGGGAGCAGTTCTTC
.	TRBV7-2	TRBJ2-3	.	CASSLYVSSPDTQYF	TGTGCCAGCAGCTTATATGTATCCTCCCCAGATACGCAGTATTTT
.	TRBV27	TRBJ1-1	.	CASSFREATTEAFF	TGTGCCAGCAGTTTCAGAGAGGCCACCACTGAAGCTTTCTTT
.	TRBV28	TRBJ2-2	.	CASKPLRQHTGELFF	TGTGCCAGCAAACCCCTCCGACAGCACACCGGGGAGCTGTTTTTT
TRBD2	TRBV24-1	TRBJ2-1	.	CATSDTSGGPMSHEQFF	TGTGCCACCAGTGATACTAGCGGGGGGCCGATGTCCCATGAGCAGTTCTTC
TRBD2	TRBV5-8	TRBJ2-3	.	CASTLMTSGGTDTQYF	TGTGCCAGCACCCTTATGACTAGCGGGGGCACAGATACGCAGTATTTT
TRBD1	TRBV5-4	TRBJ2-7	.	CASSPSGQSSYEQYF	TGTGCCAGCAGCCCTTCGGGACAGAGCTCCTACGAGCAGTACTTC
TRBD2	TRBV9	TRBJ2-1	.	CASSVEKGLAVNEQFF	TGTGCCAGCAGCGTAGAGAAGGGACTAGCGGTCAATGAGCAGTTCTTC
TRBD2	TRBV6-6	TRBJ2-7	once	CASSGTSGRARQYF	TGTGCCAGCAGTGGGACTAGCGGGAGGGCACGGCAGTACTTC
.	TRBV7-9	TRBJ2-4	.	CASSFLAEGYKNIQYF	TGTGCCAGCAGCTTTTTGGCGGAGGGCTACAAAAACATTCAGTACTTC
.	TRBV6-6	TRBJ1-5	.	CASSYDSTNQPQHF	TGTGCCAGCAGCTATGACAGTACTAATCAGCCCCAGCATTTT
TRBD2	TRBV4-3	TRBJ2-5	.	CASSQEGAGGETQYF	TGCGCCAGCAGCCAAGAGGGGGCGGGAGGTGAGACCCAGTACTTC